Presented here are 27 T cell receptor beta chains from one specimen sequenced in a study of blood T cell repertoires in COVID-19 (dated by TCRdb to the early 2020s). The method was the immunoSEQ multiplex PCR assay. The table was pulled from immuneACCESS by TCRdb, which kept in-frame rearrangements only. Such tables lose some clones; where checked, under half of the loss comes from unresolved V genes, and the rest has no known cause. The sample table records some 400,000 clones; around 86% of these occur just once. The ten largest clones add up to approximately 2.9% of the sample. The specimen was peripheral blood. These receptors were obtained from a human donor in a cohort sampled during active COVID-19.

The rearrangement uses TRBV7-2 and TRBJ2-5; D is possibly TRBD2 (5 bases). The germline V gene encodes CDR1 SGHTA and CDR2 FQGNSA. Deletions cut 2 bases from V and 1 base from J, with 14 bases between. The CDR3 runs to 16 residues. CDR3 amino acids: CASSLNGEGFQETQYF. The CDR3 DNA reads TGTGCCAGCAGCTTAAACGGGGAAGGGTTCCAAGAGACCCAGTACTTC. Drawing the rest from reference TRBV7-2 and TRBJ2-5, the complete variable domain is GAGVSQSPSNKVTEKGKDVELRCDPISGHTALYWYRQSLGQGLEFLIYFQGNSAPDKSGLPSDRFSAERTGGSVSTLTIQRTQQEDSAVYLCASSLNGEGFQETQYFGPGTRLLVL.

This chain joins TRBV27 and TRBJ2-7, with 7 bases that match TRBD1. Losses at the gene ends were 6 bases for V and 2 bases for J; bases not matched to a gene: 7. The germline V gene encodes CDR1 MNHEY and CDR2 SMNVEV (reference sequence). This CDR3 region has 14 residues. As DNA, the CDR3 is TGTGCCAGCAGCCCCGGGACAGAAACCTACGAGCAGTACTTC. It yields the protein CASSPGTETYEQYF.

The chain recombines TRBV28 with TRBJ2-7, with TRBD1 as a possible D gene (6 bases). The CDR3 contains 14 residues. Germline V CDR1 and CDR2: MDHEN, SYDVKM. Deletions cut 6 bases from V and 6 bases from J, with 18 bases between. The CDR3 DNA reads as TGTGCCAGCAGACACGGAGTCAGGGGCGGCGAGCAGTACTTC. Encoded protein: CASRHGVRGGEQYF.

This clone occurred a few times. CDR3 region: CASSRGGADTEAFF. The DNA for the CDR3 is TGTGCCAGCAGTCGAGGGGGCGCGGATACTGAAGCTTTCTTT. This sequence joins TRBV6-5 and TRBJ1-1, with 7 bases fitting TRBD1. This CDR3 spans 14 amino acids. Germline assignment: CDR1 MNHEY and CDR2 SVGAGI. The junction had 8 bases not matched to a gene; V was cut back by 5 bases and J by 5 bases.

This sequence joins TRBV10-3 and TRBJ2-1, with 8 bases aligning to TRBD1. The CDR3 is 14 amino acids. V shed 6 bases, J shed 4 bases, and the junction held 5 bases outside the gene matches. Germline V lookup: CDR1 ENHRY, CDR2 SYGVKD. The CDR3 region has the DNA TGTGCCATCAGCGGGGGACAGGAGTACAATGAGCAGTTCTTC. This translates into CAISGGQEYNEQFF.

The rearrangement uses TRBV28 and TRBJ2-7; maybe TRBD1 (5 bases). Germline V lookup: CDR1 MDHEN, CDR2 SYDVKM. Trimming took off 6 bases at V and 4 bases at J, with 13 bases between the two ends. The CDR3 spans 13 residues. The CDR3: CASRVNGQYEQYF. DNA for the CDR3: TGTGCCAGCAGGGTAAATGGACAATACGAGCAGTACTTC. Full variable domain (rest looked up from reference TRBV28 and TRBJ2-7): DVKVTQSSRYLVKRTGEKVFLECVQDMDHENMFWYRQDPGLGLRLIYFSYDVKMKEKGDIPEGYSVSREKKERFSLILESASTNQTSMYLCASRVNGQYEQYFGPGTRLTVT.

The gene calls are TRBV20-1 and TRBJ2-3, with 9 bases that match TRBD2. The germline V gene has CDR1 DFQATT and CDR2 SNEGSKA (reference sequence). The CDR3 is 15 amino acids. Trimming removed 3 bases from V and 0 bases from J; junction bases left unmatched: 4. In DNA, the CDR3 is TGCAGTGCTAGTACCGGGACTAGCAGCACAGATACGCAGTATTTT. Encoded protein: CSASTGTSSTDTQYF.

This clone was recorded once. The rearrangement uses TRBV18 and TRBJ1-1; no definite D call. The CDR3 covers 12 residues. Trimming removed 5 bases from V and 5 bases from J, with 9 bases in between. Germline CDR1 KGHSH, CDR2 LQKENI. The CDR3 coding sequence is TGTGCCAGCTCAGCGGGGATGACTGAAGCTTTCTTT. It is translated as CASSAGMTEAFF.

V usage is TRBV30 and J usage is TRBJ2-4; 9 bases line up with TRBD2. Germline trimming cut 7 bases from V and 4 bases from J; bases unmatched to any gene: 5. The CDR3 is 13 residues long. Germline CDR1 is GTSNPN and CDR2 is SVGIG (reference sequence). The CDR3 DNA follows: TGTGCCTCAAGCGGGGGGCCTAAAAACATTCAGTACTTC. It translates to CASSGGPKNIQYF.

Written as DNA, the CDR3 is TGTGCCAGCAGCTTGGCGGCAGGGAGGGATGGCTACACCTTC. It yields the protein CASSLAAGRDGYTF. The chain is built from TRBV5-4 and TRBJ1-2; TRBD1 might be the D (5 bases). Germline lookup yields CDR1 SGHNT and CDR2 YYREEE (reference sequence). This CDR3 has 14 amino acids. With 0 bases removed from V and 6 bases from J, the gap between germline ends came to 12 bases.

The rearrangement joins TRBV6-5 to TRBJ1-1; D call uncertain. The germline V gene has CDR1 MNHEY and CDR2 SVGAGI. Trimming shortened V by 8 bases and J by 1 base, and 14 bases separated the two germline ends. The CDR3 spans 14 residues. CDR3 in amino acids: CASRLVSGNTEAFF. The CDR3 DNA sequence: TGTGCCAGCCGCTTGGTTTCGGGGAACACTGAAGCTTTCTTT.

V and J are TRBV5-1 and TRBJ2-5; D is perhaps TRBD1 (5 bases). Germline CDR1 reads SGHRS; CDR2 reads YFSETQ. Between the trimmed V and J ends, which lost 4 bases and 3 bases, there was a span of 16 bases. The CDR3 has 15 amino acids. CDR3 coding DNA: TGCGCCAGCAGCATACTAAGTGACAGAGAAGAGACCCAGTACTTC. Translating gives CASSILSDREETQYF. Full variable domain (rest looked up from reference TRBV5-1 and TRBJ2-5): KAGVTQTPRYLIKTRGQQVTLSCSPISGHRSVSWYQQTPGQGLQFLFEYFSETQRNKGNFPGRFSGRQFSNSRSEMNVSTLELGDSALYLCASSILSDREETQYFGPGTRLLVL.

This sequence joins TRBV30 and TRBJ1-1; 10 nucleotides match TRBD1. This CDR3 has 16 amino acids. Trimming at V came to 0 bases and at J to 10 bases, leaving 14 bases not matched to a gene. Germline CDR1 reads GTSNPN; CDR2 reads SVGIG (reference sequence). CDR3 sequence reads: CAWSVSARQGAGRAFF. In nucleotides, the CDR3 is TGTGCCTGGAGTGTCTCCGCCCGACAGGGGGCTGGTCGAGCTTTCTTT.

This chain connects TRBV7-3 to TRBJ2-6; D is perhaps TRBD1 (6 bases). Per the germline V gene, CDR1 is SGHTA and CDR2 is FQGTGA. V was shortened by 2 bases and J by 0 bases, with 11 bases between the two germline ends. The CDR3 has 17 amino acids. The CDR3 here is CASSLRQVASGANVLTF. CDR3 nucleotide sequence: TGTGCCAGCAGCTTACGACAGGTGGCCTCTGGGGCCAACGTCCTGACTTTC.

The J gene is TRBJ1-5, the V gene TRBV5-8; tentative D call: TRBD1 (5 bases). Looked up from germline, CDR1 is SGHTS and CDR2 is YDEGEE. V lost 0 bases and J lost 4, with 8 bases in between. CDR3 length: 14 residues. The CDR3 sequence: CASSLGQPNQPQHF. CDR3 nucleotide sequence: TGTGCCAGCAGCTTGGGACAGCCGAATCAGCCCCAGCATTTT.

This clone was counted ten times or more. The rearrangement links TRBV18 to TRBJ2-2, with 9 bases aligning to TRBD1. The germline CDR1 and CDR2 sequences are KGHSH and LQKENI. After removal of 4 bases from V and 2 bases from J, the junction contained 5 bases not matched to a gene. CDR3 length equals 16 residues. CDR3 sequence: CASSRETGGNTGELFF. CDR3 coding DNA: TGTGCCAGCTCACGAGAAACAGGGGGCAACACCGGGGAGCTGTTTTTT.

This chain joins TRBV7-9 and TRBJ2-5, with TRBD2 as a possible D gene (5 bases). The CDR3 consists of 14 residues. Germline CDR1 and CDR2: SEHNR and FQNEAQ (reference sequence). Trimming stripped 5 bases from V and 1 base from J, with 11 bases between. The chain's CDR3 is CASSPQRAQETQYF. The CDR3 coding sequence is TGTGCCAGCAGCCCCCAGAGGGCCCAAGAGACCCAGTACTTC.

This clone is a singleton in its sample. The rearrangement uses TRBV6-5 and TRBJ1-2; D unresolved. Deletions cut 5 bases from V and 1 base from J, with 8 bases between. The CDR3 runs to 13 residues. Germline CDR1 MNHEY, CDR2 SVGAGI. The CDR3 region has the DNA TGTGCCAGCAGTCAGGAAGTTAACTATGGCTACACCTTC. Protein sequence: CASSQEVNYGYTF.

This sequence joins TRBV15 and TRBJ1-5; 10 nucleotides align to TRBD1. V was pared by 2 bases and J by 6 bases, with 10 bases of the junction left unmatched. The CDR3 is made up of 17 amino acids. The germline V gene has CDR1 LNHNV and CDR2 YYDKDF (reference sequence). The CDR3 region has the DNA TGTGCCACCAGCAGACCGGCAGGAGACAGGGGGCGTCAGCCCCAGCATTTT. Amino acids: CATSRPAGDRGRQPQHF. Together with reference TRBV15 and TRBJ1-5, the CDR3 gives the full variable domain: DAMVIQNPRYQVTQFGKPVTLSCSQTLNHNVMYWYQQKSSQAPKLLFHYYDKDFNNEADTPDNFQSRRPNTSFCFLDIRSPGLGDTAMYLCATSRPAGDRGRQPQHFGDGTRLSIL.

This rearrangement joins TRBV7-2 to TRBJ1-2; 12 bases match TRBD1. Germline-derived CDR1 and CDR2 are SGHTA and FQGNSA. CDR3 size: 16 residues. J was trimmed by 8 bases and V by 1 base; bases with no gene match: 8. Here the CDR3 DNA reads TGTGCCAGCAGCTTAGACTGGGACAGGGGGCTGGGGGGCTACACCTTC. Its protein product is CASSLDWDRGLGGYTF. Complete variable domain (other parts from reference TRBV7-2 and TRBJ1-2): GAGVSQSPSNKVTEKGKDVELRCDPISGHTALYWYRQSLGQGLEFLIYFQGNSAPDKSGLPSDRFSAERTGGSVSTLTIQRTQQEDSAVYLCASSLDWDRGLGGYTFGSGTRLTVV.

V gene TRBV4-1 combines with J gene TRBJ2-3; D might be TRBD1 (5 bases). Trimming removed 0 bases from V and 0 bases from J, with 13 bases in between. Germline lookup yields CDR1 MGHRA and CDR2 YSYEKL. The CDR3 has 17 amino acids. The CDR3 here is CASSQEGRRVSTDTQYF. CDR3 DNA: TGCGCCAGCAGCCAAGAGGGGCGCCGAGTTAGCACAGATACGCAGTATTTT.

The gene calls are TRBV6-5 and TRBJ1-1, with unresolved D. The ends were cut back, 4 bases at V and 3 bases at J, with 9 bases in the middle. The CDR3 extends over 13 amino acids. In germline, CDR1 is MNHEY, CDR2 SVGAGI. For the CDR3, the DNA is TGTGCCAGCAGTTCTACTCGGGACACTGAAGCTTTCTTT. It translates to CASSSTRDTEAFF.

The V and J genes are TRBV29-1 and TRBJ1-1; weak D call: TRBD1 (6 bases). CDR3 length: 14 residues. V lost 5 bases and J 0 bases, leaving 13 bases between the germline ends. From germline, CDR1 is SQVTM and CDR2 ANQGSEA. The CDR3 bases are TGCAGCGTTACCCTGACAGGCATGAACACTGAAGCTTTCTTT. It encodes CSVTLTGMNTEAFF.

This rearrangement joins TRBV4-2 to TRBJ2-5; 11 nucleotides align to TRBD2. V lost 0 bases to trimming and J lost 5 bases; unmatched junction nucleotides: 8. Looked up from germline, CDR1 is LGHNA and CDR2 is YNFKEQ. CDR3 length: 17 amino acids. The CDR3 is CASSQERSGGARETQYF. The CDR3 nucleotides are TGTGCCAGCAGCCAAGAACGTAGCGGGGGGGCAAGGGAGACCCAGTACTTC.

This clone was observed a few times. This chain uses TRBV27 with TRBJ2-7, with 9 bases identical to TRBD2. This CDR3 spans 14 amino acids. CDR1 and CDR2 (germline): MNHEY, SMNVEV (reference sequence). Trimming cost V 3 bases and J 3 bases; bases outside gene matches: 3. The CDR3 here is CASSLGGRGYEQYF. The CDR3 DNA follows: TGTGCCAGCAGTTTGGGCGGGAGGGGCTACGAGCAGTACTTC.

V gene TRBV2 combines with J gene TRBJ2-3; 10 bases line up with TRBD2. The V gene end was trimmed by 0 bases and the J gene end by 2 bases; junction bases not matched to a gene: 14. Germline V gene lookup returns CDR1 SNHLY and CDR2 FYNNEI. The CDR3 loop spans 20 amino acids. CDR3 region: CASSEAFAIGLAAFTDTQYF. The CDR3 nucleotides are TGTGCCAGCAGTGAAGCATTTGCGATAGGACTAGCGGCTTTCACAGATACGCAGTATTTT.

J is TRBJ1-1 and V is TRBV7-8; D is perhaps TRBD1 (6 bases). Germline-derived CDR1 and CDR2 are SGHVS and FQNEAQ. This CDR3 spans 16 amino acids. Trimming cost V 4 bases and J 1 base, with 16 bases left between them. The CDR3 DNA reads TGTGCCAGCAGCTGGGGGAACAGGGATACGAACACTGAAGCTTTCTTT. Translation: CASSWGNRDTNTEAFF. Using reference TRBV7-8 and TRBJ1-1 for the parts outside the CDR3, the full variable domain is GAGVSQSPRYKVAKRGQDVALRCDPISGHVSLFWYQQALGQGPEFLTYFQNEAQLDKSGLPSDRFFAERPEGSVSTLKIQRTQQEDSAVYLCASSWGNRDTNTEAFFGQGTRLTVV.